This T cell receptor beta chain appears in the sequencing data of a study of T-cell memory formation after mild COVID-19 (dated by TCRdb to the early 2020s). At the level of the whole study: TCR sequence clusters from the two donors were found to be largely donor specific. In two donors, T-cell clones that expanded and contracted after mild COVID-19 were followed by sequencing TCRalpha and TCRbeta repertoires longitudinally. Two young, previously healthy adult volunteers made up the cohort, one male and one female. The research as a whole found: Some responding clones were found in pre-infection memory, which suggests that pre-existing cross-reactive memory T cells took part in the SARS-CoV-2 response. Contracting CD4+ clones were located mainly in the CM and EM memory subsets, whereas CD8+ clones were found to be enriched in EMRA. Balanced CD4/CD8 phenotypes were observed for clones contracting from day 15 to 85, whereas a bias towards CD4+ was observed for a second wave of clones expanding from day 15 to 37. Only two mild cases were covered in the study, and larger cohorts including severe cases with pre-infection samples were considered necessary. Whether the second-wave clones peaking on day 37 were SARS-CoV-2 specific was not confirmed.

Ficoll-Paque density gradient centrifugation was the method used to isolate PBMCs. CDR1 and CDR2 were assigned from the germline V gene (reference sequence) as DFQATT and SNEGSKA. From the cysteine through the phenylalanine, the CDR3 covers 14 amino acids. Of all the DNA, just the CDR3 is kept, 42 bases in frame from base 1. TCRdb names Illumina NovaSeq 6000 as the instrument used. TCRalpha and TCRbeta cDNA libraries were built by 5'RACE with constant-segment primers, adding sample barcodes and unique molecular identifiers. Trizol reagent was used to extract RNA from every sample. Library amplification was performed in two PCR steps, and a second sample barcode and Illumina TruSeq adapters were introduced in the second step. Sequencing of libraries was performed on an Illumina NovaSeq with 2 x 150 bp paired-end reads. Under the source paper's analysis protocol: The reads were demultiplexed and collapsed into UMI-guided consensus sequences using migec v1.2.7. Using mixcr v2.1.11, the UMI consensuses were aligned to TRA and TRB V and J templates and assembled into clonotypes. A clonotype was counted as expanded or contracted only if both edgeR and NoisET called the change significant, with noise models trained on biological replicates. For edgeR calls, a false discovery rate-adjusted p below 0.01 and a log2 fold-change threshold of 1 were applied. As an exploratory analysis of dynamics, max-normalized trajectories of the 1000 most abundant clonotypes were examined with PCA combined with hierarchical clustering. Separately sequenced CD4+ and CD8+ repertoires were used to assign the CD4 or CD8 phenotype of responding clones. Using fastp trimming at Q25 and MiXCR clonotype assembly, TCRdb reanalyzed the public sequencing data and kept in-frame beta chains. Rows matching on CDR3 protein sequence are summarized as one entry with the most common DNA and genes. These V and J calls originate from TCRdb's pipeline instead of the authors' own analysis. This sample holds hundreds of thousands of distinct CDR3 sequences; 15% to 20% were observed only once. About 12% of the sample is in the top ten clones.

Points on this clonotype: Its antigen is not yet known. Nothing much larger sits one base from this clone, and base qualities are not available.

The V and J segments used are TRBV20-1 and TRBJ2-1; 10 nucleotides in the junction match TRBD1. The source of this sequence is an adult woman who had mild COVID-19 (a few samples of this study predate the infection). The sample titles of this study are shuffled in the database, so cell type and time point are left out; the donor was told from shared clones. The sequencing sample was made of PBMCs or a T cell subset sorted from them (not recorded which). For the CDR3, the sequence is CRTGGTGAYNEQFF. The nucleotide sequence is TGCAGGACAGGGGGGACAGGGGCCTACAATGAGCAGTTCTTC.